This is a list of T cell receptor beta chains from one sample in a study of identical twins. TCRdb itself ran the 5' RACE reads through MiXCR, one entry per CDR3 protein. The data show 410,000 or so distinct CDR3 sequences, with less than 20% seen just once and 12% held by the top ten. Material for sequencing was naive T cells sorted from blood. Receptor source: a man aged 50 or older in good health. Both conserved end residues are part of each CDR3. A D gene is named only where the DNA matches it firmly. Where a row states a size, it is once, few, many or the class of an expanded clone; other rows omit it.

j_gene: TRBJ2-7; d_gene: TRBD1; abundance: few; v_gene: TRBV6-5; CDR3nt: TGTGCCAGCAGTTACCGGACAGGGGGGTTCAGCTCCTACGAGCAGTACTTC; CDR3aa: CASSYRTGGFSSYEQYF
j_gene: TRBJ1-5; d_gene: .; abundance: .; v_gene: TRBV20-1; CDR3nt: TGCAGTGCTTCCAGGGGCCATAGCAATCAGCCCCAGCATTTT; CDR3aa: CSASRGHSNQPQHF
j_gene: TRBJ1-1; d_gene: TRBD1; abundance: few; v_gene: TRBV12-3/TRBV12-4; CDR3nt: TGTGCCAGCAGTGGACAGGGGGTTGCGTACACTGAAGCTTTCTTT; CDR3aa: CASSGQGVAYTEAFF
j_gene: TRBJ2-3; d_gene: TRBD2; abundance: .; v_gene: TRBV29-1; CDR3nt: TGCAGCGTGGTGACTAGCGGGAGGACAGATACGCAGTATTTT; CDR3aa: CSVVTSGRTDTQYF
j_gene: TRBJ2-3; d_gene: TRBD2; abundance: .; v_gene: TRBV18; CDR3nt: TGTGCCAGCTCAACCGGGACTAGCCTAGATACGCAGTATTTT; CDR3aa: CASSTGTSLDTQYF
j_gene: TRBJ1-3; d_gene: .; abundance: many; v_gene: TRBV20-1; CDR3nt: TGCAGTGCTATACGGCAGCCTGGAAACACCATATATTTT; CDR3aa: CSAIRQPGNTIYF
j_gene: TRBJ2-2; d_gene: .; abundance: .; v_gene: TRBV20-1; CDR3nt: TGCAGTGCTAGACTCATCACCGGGGAGCTGTTTTTT; CDR3aa: CSARLITGELFF
j_gene: TRBJ2-3; d_gene: TRBD2; abundance: many; v_gene: TRBV29-1; CDR3nt: TGCAGTGCCAGCGGGGTTAGCACAGATACGCAGTATTTT; CDR3aa: CSASGVSTDTQYF
j_gene: TRBJ2-3; d_gene: .; abundance: .; v_gene: TRBV12-3/TRBV12-4; CDR3nt: TGTGCCAGCAGTTCCAGGGGTGGGGCAGATACGCAGTATTTT; CDR3aa: CASSSRGGADTQYF
j_gene: TRBJ1-1; d_gene: TRBD1; abundance: many; v_gene: TRBV29-1; CDR3nt: TGCAGCGTTGAAGTAGTCAGGGGGCGCGGGATGAACACTGAAGCTTTCTTT; CDR3aa: CSVEVVRGRGMNTEAFF
j_gene: TRBJ2-5; d_gene: .; abundance: .; v_gene: TRBV28; CDR3nt: TGTGCCAGCAGTTTATCCTCGGGACTGGCCTTGGGGACCCAGTACTTC; CDR3aa: CASSLSSGLALGTQYF
j_gene: TRBJ2-5; d_gene: .; abundance: many; v_gene: TRBV5-1; CDR3nt: TGCGCCAGCAGCTTGGGTCAAGAGACCCAGTACTTC; CDR3aa: CASSLGQETQYF
j_gene: TRBJ1-2; d_gene: .; abundance: .; v_gene: TRBV24-1; CDR3nt: TGTGCCACCAGTGACCTACAGGGCCGCCACTATGGCTACACCTTC; CDR3aa: CATSDLQGRHYGYTF
j_gene: TRBJ2-3; d_gene: .; abundance: .; v_gene: TRBV4-3; CDR3nt: TGCGCCAGCAGCCAAGAGGGTACGCAGTATTTT; CDR3aa: CASSQEGTQYF
j_gene: TRBJ2-2; d_gene: .; abundance: many; v_gene: TRBV12-3/TRBV12-4; CDR3nt: TGTGCCAGCAGTTTAGGGACACCCGGGACCGGGGAGCTGTTTTTT; CDR3aa: CASSLGTPGTGELFF
j_gene: TRBJ1-6; d_gene: .; abundance: .; v_gene: TRBV6-2/TRBV6-3; CDR3nt: TGTGCCAGCAGTTACGGGCAGATAAATTCACCCCTCCACTTT; CDR3aa: CASSYGQINSPLHF
j_gene: TRBJ2-7; d_gene: .; abundance: many; v_gene: TRBV29-1; CDR3nt: TGCAGCGTTGAGGCGGGCTCCTACGAGCAGTACTTC; CDR3aa: CSVEAGSYEQYF
j_gene: TRBJ2-1; d_gene: TRBD1; abundance: few; v_gene: TRBV10-3; CDR3nt: TGTGCCATCAGTAAGCAAGGGGCCAGGGGACAGGGGGCCAATGAGCAGTTCTTC; CDR3aa: CAISKQGARGQGANEQFF
j_gene: TRBJ1-2; d_gene: .; abundance: few; v_gene: TRBV20-1; CDR3nt: TGCAGTGCTAGAGAGACTGGTTTGCGCGACAGCCCATATGGCTACACCTTC; CDR3aa: CSARETGLRDSPYGYTF
j_gene: TRBJ2-1; d_gene: .; abundance: .; v_gene: TRBV4-3; CDR3nt: TGCGCCAGCAGCCAAGACCAGTTAAACGGTCTCGATGAGCAGTTCTTC; CDR3aa: CASSQDQLNGLDEQFF
j_gene: TRBJ2-5; d_gene: .; abundance: .; v_gene: TRBV20-1; CDR3nt: TGCAGTGCTAAACCACTATCTCAAGAGACCCAGTACTTC; CDR3aa: CSAKPLSQETQYF
j_gene: TRBJ2-1; d_gene: TRBD2; abundance: .; v_gene: TRBV29-1; CDR3nt: TGCAGCGTTGATGGGCAGCGGGGGGCGGCGAGCAATGAGCAGTTCTTC; CDR3aa: CSVDGQRGAASNEQFF
j_gene: TRBJ2-4; d_gene: .; abundance: many; v_gene: TRBV19; CDR3nt: TGTGCCAGTATGGGAGCCAGTCTAGCCAAAAACATTCAGTACTTC; CDR3aa: CASMGASLAKNIQYF
j_gene: TRBJ2-7; d_gene: .; abundance: many; v_gene: TRBV12-3/TRBV12-4; CDR3nt: TGTGCCAGCAGACGACAGCCCTACTCCTACGAGCAGTACTTC; CDR3aa: CASRRQPYSYEQYF
j_gene: TRBJ2-7; d_gene: .; abundance: .; v_gene: TRBV7-2; CDR3nt: TGTGCCAGCAGCTTAGATATCCGCGAGCAGTACTTC; CDR3aa: CASSLDIREQYF
j_gene: TRBJ2-1; d_gene: TRBD2; abundance: .; v_gene: TRBV20-1; CDR3nt: TGCAGTGCTAGAGAAAATAGCGGGTACAATGAGCAGTTCTTC; CDR3aa: CSARENSGYNEQFF
j_gene: TRBJ2-1; d_gene: TRBD1; abundance: many; v_gene: TRBV11-2; CDR3nt: TGTGCCAGCAGCTTAGGGGCACGGGGGACAGGGACTTACAATGAGCAGTTCTTC; CDR3aa: CASSLGARGTGTYNEQFF
j_gene: TRBJ1-6; d_gene: .; abundance: many; v_gene: TRBV11-2; CDR3nt: TGTGCCAGCAGCTTAGTGGCCAGTTTAGACTCACCCCTCCACTTT; CDR3aa: CASSLVASLDSPLHF
j_gene: TRBJ1-4; d_gene: .; abundance: .; v_gene: TRBV7-9; CDR3nt: TGTGCCAGCAGCTCGCCCGGAGTTGGCTATATGGAAAAACTGTTTTTT; CDR3aa: CASSSPGVGYMEKLFF
j_gene: TRBJ2-1; d_gene: TRBD2; abundance: few; v_gene: TRBV5-1; CDR3nt: TGCGCCAGCACCCAAATGGGAGGGGCGAATGAGCAGTTCTTC; CDR3aa: CASTQMGGANEQFF
j_gene: TRBJ2-3; d_gene: .; abundance: many; v_gene: TRBV29-1; CDR3nt: TGCAGCGTCGGGACGGAAGATACGCAGTATTTT; CDR3aa: CSVGTEDTQYF
j_gene: TRBJ2-5; d_gene: TRBD1; abundance: few; v_gene: TRBV15; CDR3nt: TGTGCCACCAGCATTAGACAGGGGCGCTTCGAGACCCAGTACTTC; CDR3aa: CATSIRQGRFETQYF
j_gene: TRBJ1-2; d_gene: .; abundance: many; v_gene: TRBV28; CDR3nt: TGTGCCAGCACCTCGGGGAGGGGGTCGGCTGGCTACACCTTC; CDR3aa: CASTSGRGSAGYTF
j_gene: TRBJ2-1; d_gene: TRBD2; abundance: .; v_gene: TRBV11-2; CDR3nt: TGTGCCAGCAGGAGACTAGCGGGACGGGTTTTGGATGAGCAGTTCTTC; CDR3aa: CASRRLAGRVLDEQFF
j_gene: TRBJ2-3; d_gene: .; abundance: .; v_gene: TRBV11-2; CDR3nt: TGTGCCAGCAGCTTAGTCTTGGGGGGAGCAGATACGCAGTATTTT; CDR3aa: CASSLVLGGADTQYF
j_gene: TRBJ2-5; d_gene: .; abundance: .; v_gene: TRBV5-6; CDR3nt: TGTGCCAGCAGCTTATTGCTGGGGGAGACCCAGTACTTC; CDR3aa: CASSLLLGETQYF
j_gene: TRBJ2-7; d_gene: TRBD2; abundance: few; v_gene: TRBV29-1; CDR3nt: TGCAGCGTTGGACTAGCGGGGGCCTACGAGCAGTACTTC; CDR3aa: CSVGLAGAYEQYF
j_gene: TRBJ2-7; d_gene: .; abundance: once; v_gene: TRBV18; CDR3nt: TGTGCCAGCTCACCTGGTCATAGACCCTACGAGCAGTACTTC; CDR3aa: CASSPGHRPYEQYF
j_gene: TRBJ1-1; d_gene: TRBD1; abundance: few; v_gene: TRBV20-1; CDR3nt: TGCAGTGCTAGGGCCGGACAGGGGGACACTGAAGCTTTCTTT; CDR3aa: CSARAGQGDTEAFF
j_gene: TRBJ2-3; d_gene: .; abundance: .; v_gene: TRBV6-2/TRBV6-3; CDR3nt: TGTGCCAGCAGTTACCCGATGGGAAAAAACACAGATACGCAGTATTTT; CDR3aa: CASSYPMGKNTDTQYF
j_gene: TRBJ2-3; d_gene: .; abundance: few; v_gene: TRBV9; CDR3nt: TGTGCCAGCAGCGTAGACACGTCTACGCAGTATTTT; CDR3aa: CASSVDTSTQYF
j_gene: TRBJ2-7; d_gene: TRBD1; abundance: .; v_gene: TRBV7-9; CDR3nt: TGTGCCAGCAGCTTAAAACGGACAGGTGGGGACGAGCAGTACTTC; CDR3aa: CASSLKRTGGDEQYF
j_gene: TRBJ2-7; d_gene: .; abundance: .; v_gene: TRBV12-3/TRBV12-4; CDR3nt: TGTGCCAGCAGCCAGGGCCAGGGGCCGGGCTACGAGCAGTACTTC; CDR3aa: CASSQGQGPGYEQYF
j_gene: TRBJ2-1; d_gene: .; abundance: many; v_gene: TRBV16; CDR3nt: TGTGCCAGCAGCACCCTGCTTAGATACAATGAGCAGTTCTTC; CDR3aa: CASSTLLRYNEQFF
j_gene: TRBJ2-1; d_gene: TRBD2; abundance: many; v_gene: TRBV11-2; CDR3nt: TGTGCCAGCAGCTTGGATTTGAGGGTACTAGCGGGAGAAGGCTATGAGCAGTTCTTC; CDR3aa: CASSLDLRVLAGEGYEQFF
j_gene: TRBJ2-1; d_gene: TRBD1; abundance: few; v_gene: TRBV20-1; CDR3nt: TGCAGTGCTCGTACCGGGACAGCCTTGAGTAATGAGCAGTTCTTC; CDR3aa: CSARTGTALSNEQFF
j_gene: TRBJ1-5; d_gene: .; abundance: .; v_gene: TRBV21-1; CDR3nt: TGTGCCAGCAGCAAAGTGGAGGCAACAGGGCGACGGGGGCAGCCCCAGCATTTT; CDR3aa: CASSKVEATGRRGQPQHF